The rows below give T cell receptor beta chains drawn from one sample of a study of blood T cell repertoires in COVID-19. Generated by immunoSEQ multiplex PCR, the TCRdb table keeps only in-frame clones and is missing some. This table holds 100,000 to 150,000 clones, approximately 85% found once. The sequencing sample was made of peripheral blood. The origin of the receptors is a woman aged 80 or over with COVID-19, enrolled during active disease. Both conserved end residues are part of each CDR3. The order of the fields is J gene, D gene, V gene, clone size, CDR3 DNA, CDR3 protein. D genes are given only for firm matches. Size is omitted from some rows. Given values are once, few, many or a class for expanded clones.

J gene: TRBJ1-4
D gene: TRBD1
V gene: TRBV2
clone size: -
CDR3 DNA: TGTGCCAGCAGCGAAAGGGACAGGGGAAGGGAAAAACTGTTTTTT
CDR3 protein: CASSERDRGREKLFF

J gene: TRBJ2-1
D gene: TRBD2
V gene: TRBV6-5
clone size: -
CDR3 DNA: TGTGCCAGCAGGTGGGAGGGCCGGAATGAGCAGTTCTTC
CDR3 protein: CASRWEGRNEQFF

J gene: TRBJ2-1
D gene: TRBD2
V gene: TRBV7-2
clone size: -
CDR3 DNA: TGTGCCAGCAGCTTAGTCGGGACTAGCCCCCATGAGCAGTTCTTC
CDR3 protein: CASSLVGTSPHEQFF

J gene: TRBJ2-1
D gene: -
V gene: TRBV12-3/TRBV12-4
clone size: once
CDR3 DNA: TGTGCCAGCAGGCCACGGGGGGCTAATGAGCAGTTCTTC
CDR3 protein: CASRPRGANEQFF

J gene: TRBJ1-2
D gene: TRBD1
V gene: TRBV3-1/TRBV3-2
clone size: -
CDR3 DNA: TGTGCCAGCAGCCCCAGGGGGACAGGCGTAGCTAACTATGGCTACACCTTC
CDR3 protein: CASSPRGTGVANYGYTF

J gene: TRBJ2-5
D gene: TRBD2
V gene: TRBV7-6
clone size: -
CDR3 DNA: TGTGCCAGCAGCCTGGGACTAGCGGGACTGCCGACCCAGTACTTC
CDR3 protein: CASSLGLAGLPTQYF

J gene: TRBJ2-7
D gene: -
V gene: TRBV7-8
clone size: -
CDR3 DNA: TGTGCCAGCAGCATAATGGGAAATCAGCGGGAGCAGTACTTC
CDR3 protein: CASSIMGNQREQYF

J gene: TRBJ2-7
D gene: TRBD1
V gene: TRBV2
clone size: few
CDR3 DNA: TGTGCCAGCAGTGAGGGACAGGGAATCTACGAGCAGTACTTC
CDR3 protein: CASSEGQGIYEQYF

J gene: TRBJ2-1
D gene: TRBD2
V gene: TRBV28
clone size: once
CDR3 DNA: TGTGCCAGCAGTTTGGGCGGGGGTACCTACAATGAGCAGTTCTTC
CDR3 protein: CASSLGGGTYNEQFF

J gene: TRBJ1-3
D gene: -
V gene: TRBV5-6
clone size: -
CDR3 DNA: TGTGCCAGCAGCTTGAATATTGGAAACACCATATATTTT
CDR3 protein: CASSLNIGNTIYF

J gene: TRBJ2-3
D gene: TRBD2
V gene: TRBV7-8
clone size: -
CDR3 DNA: TGTGCCAGCAGCGAGACTAGCGGGAGCTTTACGCAGTATTTT
CDR3 protein: CASSETSGSFTQYF

J gene: TRBJ1-5
D gene: TRBD1
V gene: TRBV6-5
clone size: once
CDR3 DNA: TGTGCCAGCAGACCCGGGACAGCCAGCAATCAGCCCCAGCATTTT
CDR3 protein: CASRPGTASNQPQHF

J gene: TRBJ2-5
D gene: TRBD1
V gene: TRBV11-3
clone size: -
CDR3 DNA: TGTGCCAGCAGCTTGGGACAGGAGACCCAAGAGACCCAGTACTTC
CDR3 protein: CASSLGQETQETQYF

J gene: TRBJ2-2
D gene: -
V gene: TRBV7-9
clone size: -
CDR3 DNA: TGTGCCAGCAGCCTACAGACCGGCCGTGGCACCGGGGAGCTGTTTTTT
CDR3 protein: CASSLQTGRGTGELFF

J gene: TRBJ2-5
D gene: TRBD2
V gene: TRBV7-8
clone size: once
CDR3 DNA: TGTGCCAGCAGCCCCCCCCTAGCGGGAGGGCCGGGAGAGACCCAGTACTTC
CDR3 protein: CASSPPLAGGPGETQYF

J gene: TRBJ2-3
D gene: -
V gene: TRBV4-1
clone size: -
CDR3 DNA: TGCGCCAGCAGCCAAGATGAAAACAATTGGGGAGCAGATACGCAGTATTTT
CDR3 protein: CASSQDENNWGADTQYF

J gene: TRBJ2-1
D gene: -
V gene: TRBV19
clone size: -
CDR3 DNA: TGTGCCAGTACCCCACCCGCGGGATTGCTAGGAGGTGTCGGCAATGAGCAGTTCTTC
CDR3 protein: CASTPPAGLLGGVGNEQFF

J gene: TRBJ1-5
D gene: -
V gene: TRBV9
clone size: -
CDR3 DNA: TGTGCCAGCAGCGTAGGTGACGCGGAGGATCAGCCCCAGCATTTT
CDR3 protein: CASSVGDAEDQPQHF

J gene: TRBJ2-7
D gene: -
V gene: TRBV25-1
clone size: -
CDR3 DNA: TGTGCCAGCAGTGAATCATTCACGGGTTACGAGCAGTACTTC
CDR3 protein: CASSESFTGYEQYF

J gene: TRBJ1-1
D gene: -
V gene: TRBV20-1
clone size: -
CDR3 DNA: TGCAGTGCTAGTTACCAGGGCGGCACTGAAGCTTTCTTT
CDR3 protein: CSASYQGGTEAFF

J gene: TRBJ2-1
D gene: TRBD2
V gene: TRBV7-2
clone size: -
CDR3 DNA: TGTGCCAGCAGCTTAGTTGGTAGCGGGATAGGAAATGAGCAGTTCTTC
CDR3 protein: CASSLVGSGIGNEQFF

J gene: TRBJ2-3
D gene: TRBD2
V gene: TRBV7-3
clone size: -
CDR3 DNA: TGTGCCAGCAGCAAGACTAGCGGGAGCCGGAACACAGATACGCAGTATTTT
CDR3 protein: CASSKTSGSRNTDTQYF

J gene: TRBJ1-6
D gene: -
V gene: TRBV6-1
clone size: few
CDR3 DNA: TGTGCCAGCAGTGAACCCGCCCAGACAGGTTTCAATTCACCCCTCCACTTT
CDR3 protein: CASSEPAQTGFNSPLHF

J gene: TRBJ1-6
D gene: TRBD1
V gene: TRBV19
clone size: once
CDR3 DNA: TGTGCCAGTAGTATCGGACAGGGGGGGACTAATTCACCCCTCCACTTT
CDR3 protein: CASSIGQGGTNSPLHF

J gene: TRBJ2-2
D gene: -
V gene: TRBV11-3
clone size: -
CDR3 DNA: TGTGCCAGCAGCTTTAGTCAGAACACCGGGGAGCTGTTTTTT
CDR3 protein: CASSFSQNTGELFF

J gene: TRBJ2-6
D gene: TRBD1
V gene: TRBV25-1
clone size: -
CDR3 DNA: TGTGCCAGCAGTTCACGGACAGGGTACTCTGGGGCCAACGTCCTGACTTTC
CDR3 protein: CASSSRTGYSGANVLTF

J gene: TRBJ1-1
D gene: -
V gene: TRBV7-9
clone size: -
CDR3 DNA: TGTGCCAGCAGCTTAGAGGAGTCCGCTTTCTTT
CDR3 protein: CASSLEESAFF

J gene: TRBJ2-7
D gene: TRBD2
V gene: TRBV5-8
clone size: -
CDR3 DNA: TGTGCCAGCAGCTTGGTCCTACTAGCGGGAGGGCGCGAGCAGTACTTC
CDR3 protein: CASSLVLLAGGREQYF

J gene: TRBJ1-3
D gene: -
V gene: TRBV19
clone size: -
CDR3 DNA: TGTGCCACAAGGAGCGAAGGAAACACCATATATTTT
CDR3 protein: CATRSEGNTIYF

J gene: TRBJ2-7
D gene: TRBD2
V gene: TRBV3-1/TRBV3-2
clone size: -
CDR3 DNA: TGTGCCAGCAGCCAAGATGGGGCGGGAGGCTGGGCCGAGCAGTACTTC
CDR3 protein: CASSQDGAGGWAEQYF

J gene: TRBJ1-2
D gene: TRBD1
V gene: TRBV5-1
clone size: -
CDR3 DNA: TGCGCCAGCAGCTCGATACCGGGACAGACTTTCTATGGCTACACCTTC
CDR3 protein: CASSSIPGQTFYGYTF

J gene: TRBJ1-5
D gene: TRBD1
V gene: TRBV6-4
clone size: -
CDR3 DNA: TGTGCCAGCGTCAGGGGGATGGTATATAGCAATCAGCCCCAGCATTTT
CDR3 protein: CASVRGMVYSNQPQHF

J gene: TRBJ1-6
D gene: -
V gene: TRBV4-1
clone size: -
CDR3 DNA: TGCGCCAGCCGGGGGGCATTGGGAGATAATTCACCCCTCCACTTT
CDR3 protein: CASRGALGDNSPLHF

J gene: TRBJ2-7
D gene: -
V gene: TRBV3-1/TRBV3-2
clone size: -
CDR3 DNA: TGTGCCAGCAGCCAAGATCTGAGGTCCTACGAGCAGTACTTC
CDR3 protein: CASSQDLRSYEQYF

J gene: TRBJ1-2
D gene: -
V gene: TRBV2
clone size: many
CDR3 DNA: TGTGCCAGCAGGGAAGGACGGGCTAACTATGGCTACACCTTC
CDR3 protein: CASREGRANYGYTF

J gene: TRBJ2-3
D gene: TRBD2
V gene: TRBV6-2/TRBV6-3
clone size: -
CDR3 DNA: TGTGCCAGCAGTTACTTGGGGACTAGCGGGCAGCGCACAGATACGCAGTATTTT
CDR3 protein: CASSYLGTSGQRTDTQYF

J gene: TRBJ2-5
D gene: -
V gene: TRBV18
clone size: once
CDR3 DNA: TGTGCCAGCTCACCATTGCGGGGAGAGACCCAGTACTTC
CDR3 protein: CASSPLRGETQYF